This T cell receptor (beta chain) was profiled in a study of blood T cell repertoires in COVID-19. TCRdb's copy holds only in-frame clones and misses some; the assay was immunoSEQ multiplex PCR. Found here are tens of thousands of clones, approximately 77% of them singletons; the top ten hold around 2.3%. This clone was found once. Specimen: peripheral blood. This receptor was taken from a man between 65 and 79 years old with COVID-19, enrolled during active disease.

The CDR3 region has the DNA TGTGCCAGCAGCGCTTTTTTCGGGGTCACTGAAGCTTTCTTT. It yields the protein CASSAFFGVTEAFF. The chain links TRBV7-9 to TRBJ1-1, with D hard to call. The germline CDR1 and CDR2 sequences are SEHNR and FQNEAQ (reference sequence). Deletions cut 5 bases from V and 4 bases from J, with 14 bases between. The CDR3 totals 14 residues.